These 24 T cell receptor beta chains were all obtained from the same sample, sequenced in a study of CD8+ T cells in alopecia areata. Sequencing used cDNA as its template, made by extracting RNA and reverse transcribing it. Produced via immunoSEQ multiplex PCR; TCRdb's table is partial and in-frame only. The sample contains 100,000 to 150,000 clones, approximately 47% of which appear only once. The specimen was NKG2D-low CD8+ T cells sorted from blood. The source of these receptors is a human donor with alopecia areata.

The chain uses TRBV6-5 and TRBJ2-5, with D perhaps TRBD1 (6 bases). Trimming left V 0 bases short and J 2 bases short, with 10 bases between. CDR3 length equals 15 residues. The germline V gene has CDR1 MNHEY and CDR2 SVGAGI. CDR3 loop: CASSYSGGSQETQYF. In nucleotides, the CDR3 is TGTGCCAGCAGTTACTCAGGGGGTTCACAAGAGACCCAGTACTTC.

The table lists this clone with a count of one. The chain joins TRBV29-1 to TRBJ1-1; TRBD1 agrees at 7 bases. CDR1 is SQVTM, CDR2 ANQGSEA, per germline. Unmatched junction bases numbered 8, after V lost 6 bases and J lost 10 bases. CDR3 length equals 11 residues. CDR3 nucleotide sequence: TGCAGCGTGCCCAGGGGGAGTGGAGCTTTCTTT. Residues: CSVPRGSGAFF.

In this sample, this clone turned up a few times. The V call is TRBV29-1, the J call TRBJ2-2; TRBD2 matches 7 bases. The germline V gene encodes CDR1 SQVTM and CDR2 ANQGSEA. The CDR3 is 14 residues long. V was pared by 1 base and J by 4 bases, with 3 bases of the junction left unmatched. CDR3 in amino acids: CSVEGWGGTGELFF. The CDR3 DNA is TGCAGCGTTGAAGGTTGGGGGGGCACCGGGGAGCTGTTTTTT.

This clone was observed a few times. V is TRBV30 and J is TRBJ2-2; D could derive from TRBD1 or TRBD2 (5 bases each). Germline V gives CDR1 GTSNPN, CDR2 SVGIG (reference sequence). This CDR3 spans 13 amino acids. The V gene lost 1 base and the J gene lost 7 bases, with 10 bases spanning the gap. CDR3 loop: CAWSAMGVGELFF. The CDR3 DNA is TGTGCCTGGAGTGCGATGGGGGTCGGGGAGCTGTTTTTT.

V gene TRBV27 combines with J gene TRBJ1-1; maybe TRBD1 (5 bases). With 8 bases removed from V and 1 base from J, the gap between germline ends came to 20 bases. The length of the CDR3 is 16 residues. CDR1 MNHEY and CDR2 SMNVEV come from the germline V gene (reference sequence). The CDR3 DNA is TGTGCCAGCCTCATAAAAGGGGCCCGACCGAACACTGAAGCTTTCTTT. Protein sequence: CASLIKGARPNTEAFF.

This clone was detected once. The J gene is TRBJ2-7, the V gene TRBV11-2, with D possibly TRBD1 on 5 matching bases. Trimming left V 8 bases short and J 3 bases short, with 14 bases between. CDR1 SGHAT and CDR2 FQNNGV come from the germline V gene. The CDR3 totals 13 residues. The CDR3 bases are TGTGCCAGCGCCCCCCAGGGATACTACGAGCAGTACTTC. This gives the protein CASAPQGYYEQYF.

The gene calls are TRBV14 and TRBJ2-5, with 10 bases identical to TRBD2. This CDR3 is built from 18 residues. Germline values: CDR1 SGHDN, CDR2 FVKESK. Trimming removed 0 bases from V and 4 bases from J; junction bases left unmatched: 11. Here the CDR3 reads CASSQDEEREGRVETQYF. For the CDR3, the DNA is TGTGCCAGCAGCCAAGATGAAGAGCGGGAGGGTCGAGTAGAGACCCAGTACTTC.

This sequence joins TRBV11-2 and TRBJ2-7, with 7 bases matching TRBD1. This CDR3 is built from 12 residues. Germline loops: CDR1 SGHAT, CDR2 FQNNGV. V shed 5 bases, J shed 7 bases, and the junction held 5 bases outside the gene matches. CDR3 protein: CASSLTGLEQYF. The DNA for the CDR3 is TGTGCCAGCAGCCTGACAGGGCTAGAGCAGTACTTC. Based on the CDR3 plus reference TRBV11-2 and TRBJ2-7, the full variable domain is EAGVAQSPRYKIIEKRQSVAFWCNPISGHATLYWYQQILGQGPKLLIQFQNNGVVDDSQLPKDRFSAERLKGVDSTLKIQPAKLEDSAVYLCASSLTGLEQYFGPGTRLTVT.

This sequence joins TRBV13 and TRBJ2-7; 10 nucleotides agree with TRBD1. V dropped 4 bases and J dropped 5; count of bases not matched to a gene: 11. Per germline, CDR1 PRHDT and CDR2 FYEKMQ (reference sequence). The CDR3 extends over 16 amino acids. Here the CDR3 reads CASSSRDRGLRDEQYF. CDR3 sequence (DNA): TGTGCCAGCAGCTCCCGAGACAGGGGGCTGCGGGACGAGCAGTACTTC.

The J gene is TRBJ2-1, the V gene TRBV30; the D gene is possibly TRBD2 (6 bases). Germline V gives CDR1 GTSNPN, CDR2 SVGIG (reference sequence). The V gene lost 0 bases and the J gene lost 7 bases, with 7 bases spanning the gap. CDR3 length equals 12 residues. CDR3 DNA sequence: TGTGCCTGGAGTGTGGAGGGGAATGAGCAGTTCTTC. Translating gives CAWSVEGNEQFF.

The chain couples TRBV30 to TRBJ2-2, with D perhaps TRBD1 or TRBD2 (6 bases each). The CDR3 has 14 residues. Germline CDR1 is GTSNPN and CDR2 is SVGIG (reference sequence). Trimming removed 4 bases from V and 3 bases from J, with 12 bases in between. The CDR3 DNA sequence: TGTGCCTGGAAAACGGGGGCCGACACCGGGGAGCTGTTTTTT. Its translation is CAWKTGADTGELFF.

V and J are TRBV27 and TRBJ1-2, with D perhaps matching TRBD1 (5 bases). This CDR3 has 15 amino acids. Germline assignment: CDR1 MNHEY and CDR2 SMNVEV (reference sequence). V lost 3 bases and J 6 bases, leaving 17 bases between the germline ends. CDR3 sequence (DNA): TGTGCCAGCAGTTTTGGCATTCCGGAAGGGGATGGCTACACCTTC. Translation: CASSFGIPEGDGYTF.

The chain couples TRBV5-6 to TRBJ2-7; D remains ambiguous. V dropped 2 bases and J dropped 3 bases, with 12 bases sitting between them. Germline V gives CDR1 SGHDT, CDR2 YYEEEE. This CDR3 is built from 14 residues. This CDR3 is CASSFGQDNYEQYF. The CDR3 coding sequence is TGTGCCAGCAGCTTCGGCCAAGACAACTACGAGCAGTACTTC.

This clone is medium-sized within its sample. CDR3: CASSLGAGDDEKLFF. The CDR3 DNA follows: TGTGCCAGCAGCTTAGGTGCGGGGGATGATGAAAAACTGTTTTTT. The chain joins TRBV7-9 to TRBJ1-4; maybe TRBD1 (5 bases). The CDR3 sequence is 15 residues long. V was trimmed by 1 base and J by 6 bases, leaving 12 bases between them. Germline values: CDR1 SEHNR, CDR2 FQNEAQ (reference sequence).

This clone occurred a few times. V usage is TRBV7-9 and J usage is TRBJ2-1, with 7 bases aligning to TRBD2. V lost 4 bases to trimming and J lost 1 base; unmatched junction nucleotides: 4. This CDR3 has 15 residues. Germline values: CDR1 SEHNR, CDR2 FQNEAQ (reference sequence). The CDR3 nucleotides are TGTGCCAGCAGCTGGCGGGAGCATTCCTACAATGAGCAGTTCTTC. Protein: CASSWREHSYNEQFF.

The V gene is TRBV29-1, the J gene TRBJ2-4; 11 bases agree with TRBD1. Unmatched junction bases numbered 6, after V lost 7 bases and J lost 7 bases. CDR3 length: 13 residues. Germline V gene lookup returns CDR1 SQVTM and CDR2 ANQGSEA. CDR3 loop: CSGGQGALNIQYF. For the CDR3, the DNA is TGCAGCGGCGGACAGGGGGCATTGAACATTCAGTACTTC.

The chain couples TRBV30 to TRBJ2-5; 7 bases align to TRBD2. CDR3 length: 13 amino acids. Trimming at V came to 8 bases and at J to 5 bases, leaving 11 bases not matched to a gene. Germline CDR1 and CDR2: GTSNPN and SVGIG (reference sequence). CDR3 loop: CAAYFGGGETQYF. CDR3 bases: TGTGCCGCCTATTTTGGGGGGGGTGAGACCCAGTACTTC.

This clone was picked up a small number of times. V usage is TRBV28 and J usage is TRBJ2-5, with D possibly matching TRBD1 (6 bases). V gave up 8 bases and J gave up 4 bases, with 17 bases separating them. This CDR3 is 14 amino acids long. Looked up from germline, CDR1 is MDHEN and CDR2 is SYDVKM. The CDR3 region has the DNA TGTGCCAGCTGGAGTCCAGGGGAACCAGAGACCCAGTACTTC. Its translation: CASWSPGEPETQYF.

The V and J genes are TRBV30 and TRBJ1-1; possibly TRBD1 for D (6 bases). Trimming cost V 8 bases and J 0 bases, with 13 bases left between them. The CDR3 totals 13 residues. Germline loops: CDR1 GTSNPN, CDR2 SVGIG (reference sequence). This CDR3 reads CASRGQLNTEAFF. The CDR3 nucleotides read TGTGCCAGCCGCGGACAGCTGAACACTGAAGCTTTCTTT. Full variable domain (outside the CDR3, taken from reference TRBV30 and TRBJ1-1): SQTIHQWPATLVQPVGSPLSLECTVEGTSNPNLYWYRQAAGRGLQLLFYSVGIGQISSEVPQNLSASRPQDRQFILSSKKLLLSDSGFYLCASRGQLNTEAFFGQGTRLTVV.

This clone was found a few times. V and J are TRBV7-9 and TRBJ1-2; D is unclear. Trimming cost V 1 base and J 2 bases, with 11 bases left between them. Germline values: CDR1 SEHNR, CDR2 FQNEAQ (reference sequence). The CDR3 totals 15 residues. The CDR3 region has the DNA TGTGCCAGCAGCTTAGGCCACGGAATCAACTATGGCTACACCTTC. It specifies CASSLGHGINYGYTF.

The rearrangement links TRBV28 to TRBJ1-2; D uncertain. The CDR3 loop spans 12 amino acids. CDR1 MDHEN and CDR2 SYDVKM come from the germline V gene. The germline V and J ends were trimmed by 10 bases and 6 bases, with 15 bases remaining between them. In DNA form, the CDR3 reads TGTGCCACCGAATCGGGAACACATGGCTACACCTTC. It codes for CATESGTHGYTF.

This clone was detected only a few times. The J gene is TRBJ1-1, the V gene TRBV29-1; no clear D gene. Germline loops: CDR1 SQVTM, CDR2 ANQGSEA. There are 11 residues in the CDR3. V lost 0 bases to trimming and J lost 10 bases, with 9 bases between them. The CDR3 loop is CSVEETAGAFF. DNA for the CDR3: TGCAGCGTTGAAGAAACAGCTGGAGCTTTCTTT. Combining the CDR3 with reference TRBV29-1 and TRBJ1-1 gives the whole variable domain SAVISQKPSRDICQRGTSLTIQCQVDSQVTMMFWYRQQPGQSLTLIATANQGSEATYESGFVIDKFPISRPNLTFSTLTVSNMSPEDSSIYLCSVEETAGAFFGQGTRLTVV.

CDR3 amino acids: CASLEGDTQYF. CDR3 nucleotides: TGTGCCAGCCTGGAAGGTGATACGCAGTATTTT. The rearrangement uses TRBV6-6 and TRBJ2-3; unclear D gene. V was cut by 8 bases and J by 6 bases, with 9 bases left in between. Germline V gene sequence: CDR1 MNHNY, CDR2 SVGAGI (reference sequence). This CDR3 has 11 amino acids.

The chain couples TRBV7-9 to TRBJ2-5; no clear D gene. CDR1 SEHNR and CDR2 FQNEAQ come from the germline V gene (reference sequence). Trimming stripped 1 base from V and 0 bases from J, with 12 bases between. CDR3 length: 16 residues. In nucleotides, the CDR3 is TGTGCCAGCAGCTTAGAGGGCCAAATGGACCAAGAGACCCAGTACTTC. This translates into CASSLEGQMDQETQYF.